This section outlines one T cell receptor beta chain sequence together with its context. The antigen remains undetermined. Assay used: immunoSEQ multiplex PCR; TCRdb lists only in-frame clones, some missing. The top ten clones hold 20% to 30% of a sample with more than 25,000 clones, 86% of them seen once. The CDR3 totals 15 residues. Germline V gene data show CDR1 as SEHNR and CDR2 as FQNEAQ (reference sequence). Trimming left V 4 bases short and J 0 bases short, with 9 bases between. This sample was taken from a study of OX40 agonist ivuxolimab in advanced cancers. Background on the study: Recorded diagnoses for dose-escalation patients were hepatocellular carcinoma, melanoma, renal cell or head and neck cancer. Two patients with cutaneous melanoma and one with hepatocellular carcinoma, three in total, showed partial responses. Study-wide results and limits: Doses of 0.1 to 3.0 mg/kg were accompanied by clonal expansion of CD4+ and CD8+ blood T cells by week 6.

The chain uses TRBV7-9 and TRBJ1-4; D not resolved. This sequence originates from an adult with an advanced solid tumor such as melanoma, head and neck, liver or kidney cancer. The starting material was CD4+ or CD8+ T cells sorted from blood, obtained in a trial of the OX40 agonist ivuxolimab. DNA for the CDR3: TGTGCCAGCAGCTCCTTGGGGTCAACTAATGAAAAACTGTTTTTT. Encoded protein: CASSSLGSTNEKLFF.